This T cell receptor beta chain was retrieved from a study of persistence of HIV-infected CD4 T cells. Comment on this clone: Its target is unknown.

The immunoSEQ assay was version 4, run in survey mode. Measured with immunoSEQ multiplex PCR; TCRdb has only the in-frame clones, and not every one. The sample records fewer than 30,000 clones, about four fifths being singletons. The stimulus was lysate of CMV-infected fibroblasts, around 10 ug/mL. CD40L/CD69 double-negative CD45RO-high memory CD4+ T cells were collected. Sequencing used CD4+ T cells sorted from PBMCs after roughly 18-hour stimulation, obtained from a patient who received antiretroviral therapy. The clonotype originates from an adult man with HIV who was CMV-seropositive.

CDR3 residues: CASSPGQGYSGYTF. In DNA form, the CDR3 reads TGTGCCAGCAGCCCCGGACAGGGCTATTCCGGCTACACCTTC. J is TRBJ1-2 and V is TRBV7-3; 8 bases map to TRBD1. V trimming: 5 bases; J trimming: 8 bases; junction bases outside the gene matches: 10. The CDR3 is 14 amino acids. The germline CDR1 and CDR2 sequences are SGHTA and FQGTGA.